Listed here are 28 T cell receptor beta chains from one sample, sequenced in a study of shared T cell receptors in the human thymus. TCRdb's table, derived via immunoSEQ multiplex PCR, lists solely in-frame clones and lacks some. The sample has some 720,000 clones; around 89% are singletons. These data were also filed under a second study, of human thymus T cells.

The sequenced material came from thymocytes. These receptors originate from a boy under two years old with a congenital heart defect.

This chain joins TRBV7-9 and TRBJ2-7, with a possible D match to TRBD2 (8 bases). The V end was cut by 6 bases, the J end by 7 bases, with 19 bases between. The germline gives CDR1 SEHNR, CDR2 FQNEAQ (reference sequence). CDR3 size: 14 residues. CDR3 nucleotides: TGTGCCAGCAGGACGGAGGGGGCGGGAGGTGAGCAGTACTTC. This translates into CASRTEGAGGEQYF.

This sequence joins TRBV4-2 and TRBJ2-3; 8 positions match TRBD2. Losses at the gene ends were 0 bases for V and 3 bases for J; bases not matched to a gene: 2. Germline lookup yields CDR1 LGHNA and CDR2 YNFKEQ. This CDR3 has 15 residues. In nucleotides, the CDR3 is TGTGCCAGCAGCCAAGATGGCGGGAGGACAGATACGCAGTATTTT. Translating it yields CASSQDGGRTDTQYF.

The DNA of the CDR3 is TGCGCCAGCAGCCGAGGGGGGGGGCTGGAAGGCAATCAGCCCCAGCATTTT. This codes for CASSRGGGLEGNQPQHF. V is TRBV4-1 and J is TRBJ1-5; D is perhaps TRBD1 (6 bases). Trimming removed 4 bases from V and 2 bases from J, with 18 bases in between. Per germline, CDR1 MGHRA and CDR2 YSYEKL. CDR3 length equals 17 residues.

This rearrangement joins TRBV4-1 to TRBJ1-2, with D possibly being TRBD1 (6 bases). CDR3 length: 12 amino acids. The V gene's germline CDR1 is MGHRA and CDR2 YSYEKL. Trimming shortened V by 0 bases and J by 8 bases, and 7 bases separated the two germline ends. The CDR3 DNA follows: TGCGCCAGCAGCCAAGAGGGGGCGGGCTACACCTTC. Its translation is CASSQEGAGYTF.

The V call is TRBV5-6, the J call TRBJ2-7, with TRBD1 matching 9 bases. Per the germline V gene, CDR1 is SGHDT and CDR2 is YYEEEE. The V and J ends lost 2 bases and 6 bases, in that order; junction bases with no gene match: 12. The CDR3 has 16 residues. CDR3: CASSFTGTGHPPEQYF. The CDR3 DNA is TGTGCCAGCAGCTTCACCGGGACAGGGCACCCCCCCGAGCAGTACTTC. The complete variable domain, with remaining parts taken from reference TRBV5-6 and TRBJ2-7, reads DAGVTQSPTHLIKTRGQQVTLRCSPKSGHDTVSWYQQALGQGPQFIFQYYEEEERQRGNFPDRFSGHQFPNYSSELNVNALLLGDSALYLCASSFTGTGHPPEQYFGPGTRLTVT.

This clone came up once. The gene calls are TRBV4-3 and TRBJ2-3; 10 bases agree with TRBD2. The CDR3 length is 17 residues. J lost 2 bases, V lost 1 base, and 6 bases had no gene match. CDR1 and CDR2 (germline): LGHNA, YSLEER. For the CDR3, the DNA is TGCGCCAGCAGCCAAGGAAGCCTAGCGGGGGTCACAGATACGCAGTATTTT. Protein sequence: CASSQGSLAGVTDTQYF.

The rearrangement uses TRBV4-1 and TRBJ2-7, with TRBD2 identical over 8 bases. CDR1 and CDR2 from the germline V gene are MGHRA and YSYEKL. The CDR3 consists of 16 residues. V lost 0 bases to trimming and J lost 2 bases; unmatched junction nucleotides: 6. The CDR3 DNA sequence: TGCGCCAGCAGCCAAGAGAGGCTAGCGGGTACCTACGAGCAGTACTTC. Translated: CASSQERLAGTYEQYF.

The chain uses TRBV21-1 and TRBJ2-7; TRBD1, the table's D call, was not compared with the DNA. TRBV21-1 is shown as a pseudogene. This CDR3 has 15 amino acids. CDR3 DNA sequence: TGTGCCAGCCTAAAGAACAGGACAGGGGTCTACGAGCAGTACTTC. As protein: CASLKNRTGVYEQYF.

This rearrangement joins TRBV4-3 to TRBJ2-7, with TRBD2 matching over 7 bases. Per germline, CDR1 LGHNA and CDR2 YSLEER. J lost 3 bases, V lost 4 bases, and 9 bases had no gene match. The CDR3 covers 15 residues. CDR3 nucleotides: TGCGCCAGCAGCCCAGAACTAGCGACCCTCTACGAGCAGTACTTC. Protein product: CASSPELATLYEQYF.

As DNA, the CDR3 is TGTGCCAGCAGCGGTATGAAGTGGGAGGCTTTCTTT. Translated, it gives CASSGMKWEAFF. J is TRBJ1-1 and V is TRBV7-9, with unresolved D. V lost 5 bases and J lost 11, with 15 bases in between. CDR1 and CDR2 (germline): SEHNR, FQNEAQ (reference sequence). This CDR3 is 12 amino acids long.

The chain combines TRBV10-3 with TRBJ1-2; TRBD1 might be the D (5 bases). CDR1 is ENHRY and CDR2 is SYGVKD in the germline V gene. The CDR3 contains 15 residues. The V end lost 0 bases, the J end lost 3 bases, and 11 bases lay between the germline ends. CDR3 loop: CAISESKQAHYGYTF. The CDR3 nucleotides are TGTGCCATCAGTGAGTCGAAACAGGCCCACTATGGCTACACCTTC.

The CDR3 DNA reads TGTGCCAGTAGTATGCCCTCCGGACAGGAGTGGAACTATGGCTACACCTTC. It specifies CASSMPSGQEWNYGYTF. The chain carries TRBV19 and TRBJ1-2; 7 bases are a match to TRBD1. V dropped 3 bases and J dropped 2; count of bases not matched to a gene: 12. CDR3 length: 17 amino acids. Per the germline V gene, CDR1 is LNHDA and CDR2 is SQIVND (reference sequence).

This clone was observed a few times. This chain connects TRBV14 to TRBJ2-1, with D possibly matching TRBD2 (6 bases). CDR1 is SGHDN and CDR2 is FVKESK in the germline V gene. Trimming took off 2 bases at V and 4 bases at J, with 24 bases between the two ends. The CDR3 spans 19 residues. DNA for the CDR3: TGTGCCAGCAGCCAATCAAATCAACCCGGGCTAGCGCTATACAATGAGCAGTTCTTC. Protein: CASSQSNQPGLALYNEQFF.

The J gene is TRBJ2-1, the V gene TRBV28, with a possible D match to TRBD2 (7 bases). Germline CDR1 reads MDHEN; CDR2 reads SYDVKM. The V end lost 5 bases, the J end lost 2 bases, and 13 bases lay between the germline ends. This CDR3 region has 15 residues. The CDR3 nucleotides read TGTGCCAGCAGTCCAGGGGAGGGTCCCTACAATGAGCAGTTCTTC. It encodes CASSPGEGPYNEQFF.

The chain couples TRBV7-2 to TRBJ2-7; 10 nucleotides agree with TRBD2. The CDR3 sequence is 15 residues long. V shed 1 base, J shed 6 bases, and the junction held 6 bases outside the gene matches. Germline lookup yields CDR1 SGHTA and CDR2 FQGNSA. In nucleotides, the CDR3 is TGTGCCAGCAGCTTAGGGCTAGCGGGAGACAGCGAGCAGTACTTC. It translates to CASSLGLAGDSEQYF. Variable domain in full (rest from reference TRBV7-2 and TRBJ2-7): GAGVSQSPSNKVTEKGKDVELRCDPISGHTALYWYRQSLGQGLEFLIYFQGNSAPDKSGLPSDRFSAERTGGSVSTLTIQRTQQEDSAVYLCASSLGLAGDSEQYFGPGTRLTVT.

The chain carries TRBV12-5 and TRBJ2-2; 10 positions agree with TRBD2. This CDR3 region has 18 residues. Trimming cost V 0 bases and J 5 bases; bases outside gene matches: 9. Germline CDR1 and CDR2: LGHNT and FRNRAP. The CDR3 protein is CASGLVGLAGDRTGELFF. CDR3 nucleotides: TGTGCTAGTGGTTTGGTGGGCCTAGCGGGAGATCGTACCGGGGAGCTGTTTTTT.

The chain is built from TRBV7-3 and TRBJ2-1; a weak D match, TRBD1 (7 bases). The V end was cut by 4 bases, the J end by 4 bases, with 14 bases between. The germline gives CDR1 SGHTA, CDR2 FQGTGA. The CDR3 extends over 15 amino acids. CDR3 sequence: CASSYRGGGYNEQFF. CDR3 in DNA: TGTGCCAGCAGCTACAGGGGAGGAGGGTACAATGAGCAGTTCTTC.

The chain uses TRBV28 and TRBJ2-7; TRBD2 agrees at 10 bases. Trimming at V came to 0 bases and at J to 0 bases, leaving 5 bases not matched to a gene. CDR1 is MDHEN, CDR2 SYDVKM, per germline. This CDR3 region has 17 residues. The CDR3 bases are TGTGCCAGCAGTTTATGCCCGGGGACTAGCGACTCCTACGAGCAGTACTTC. Its protein product is CASSLCPGTSDSYEQYF.

The CDR3 protein is CAISESKLYEQYF. CDR3 bases: TGTGCCATCAGTGAGTCGAAGCTCTACGAGCAGTACTTC. This rearrangement joins TRBV10-3 to TRBJ2-7; no reliable D call. Trimming took off 0 bases at V and 3 bases at J, with 6 bases between the two ends. CDR3 size: 13 residues. Germline CDR1 and CDR2: ENHRY and SYGVKD.

The J gene is TRBJ1-4, the V gene TRBV11-2; D call uncertain. This CDR3 comprises 14 residues. The V gene lost 6 bases and the J gene lost 6 bases, with 14 bases spanning the gap. CDR1 is SGHAT and CDR2 is FQNNGV in the germline V gene. CDR3 residues: CASSPPGFDEKLFF. The CDR3 bases are TGTGCCAGCAGTCCCCCGGGTTTTGATGAAAAACTGTTTTTT.

This clone was recorded only once. V usage is TRBV11-3 and J usage is TRBJ2-7; 7 bases are shared with TRBD2. Germline assignment: CDR1 SGHNT and CDR2 YENEEA. The ends lost 5 bases at V and 2 bases at J; junction bases unmatched: 9. This CDR3 has 15 amino acids. CDR3 protein: CASSHGLVKTYEQYF. The CDR3 DNA sequence: TGTGCCAGCAGCCATGGACTAGTGAAAACCTACGAGCAGTACTTC.

This chain uses TRBV15 with TRBJ1-5; D is undetermined. V gave up 4 bases and J gave up 0 bases, with 13 bases separating them. Germline lookup yields CDR1 LNHNV and CDR2 YYDKDF (reference sequence). This CDR3 is 16 amino acids long. As DNA, the CDR3 is TGTGCCACCAGCATTGCGGGAATTATTAGCAATCAGCCCCAGCATTTT. It specifies CATSIAGIISNQPQHF.

In this sample, this clone turned up once. The rearrangement joins TRBV5-4 to TRBJ2-5; possibly TRBD1 for D (5 bases). The V and J ends lost 1 base and 5 bases respectively, with 12 bases between them. Germline values: CDR1 SGHNT, CDR2 YYREEE (reference sequence). The CDR3 consists of 14 residues. The CDR3 region has the DNA TGTGCCAGCAGCTTGTTAGGGGCGCCGGAGACCCAGTACTTC. Its translation: CASSLLGAPETQYF. The full variable domain, with the rest looked up from reference TRBV5-4 and TRBJ2-5, is ETGVTQSPTHLIKTRGQQVTLRCSSQSGHNTVSWYQQALGQGPQFIFQYYREEENGRGNFPPRFSGLQFPNYSSELNVNALELDDSALYLCASSLLGAPETQYFGPGTRLLVL.

This chain links TRBV27 with TRBJ2-1, with 7 bases matching TRBD2. CDR3 length: 15 residues. Germline-derived CDR1 and CDR2 are MNHEY and SMNVEV (reference sequence). J gave up 5 bases and V 2 bases, and 6 bases lay outside the gene matches. CDR3 residues: CASSLRLAEHNEQFF. DNA for the CDR3: TGTGCCAGCAGTTTACGGCTAGCGGAACACAATGAGCAGTTCTTC.

The chain carries TRBV30 and TRBJ1-2, with TRBD1 matching 11 bases. After removal of 1 base from V and 7 bases from J, the junction contained 11 bases not matched to a gene. CDR1 and CDR2 from the germline V gene are GTSNPN and SVGIG (reference sequence). This CDR3 contains 16 residues. Written as DNA, the CDR3 is TGTGCCTGGAGTGCCTACGCGGGACAGGGGGTCTCTGGCTACACCTTC. Its translation is CAWSAYAGQGVSGYTF.

The CDR3 here is CASSPGQANTEAFF. As DNA, the CDR3 is TGCGCCAGCAGCCCCGGACAGGCCAACACTGAAGCTTTCTTT. V is TRBV5-1 and J is TRBJ1-1; 7 positions agree with TRBD1. J was trimmed by 2 bases and V by 4 bases; bases with no gene match: 5. CDR3 length equals 14 residues. CDR1 is SGHRS and CDR2 is YFSETQ in the germline V gene.

CDR3 protein: CASGIAGKGFIYEQYF. The DNA of the CDR3 is TGTGCCAGCGGAATAGCGGGAAAGGGCTTCATCTACGAGCAGTACTTC. The rearrangement joins TRBV21-1 to TRBJ2-7; TRBD2 is the table's D call, not checked against the DNA. TRBV21-1 is flagged as a pseudogene. The CDR3 is made up of 16 amino acids.

V usage is TRBV4-3 and J usage is TRBJ2-5, with 7 bases aligning to TRBD2. This CDR3 has 18 residues. Germline trimming cut 0 bases from V and 2 bases from J; bases unmatched to any gene: 12. Germline CDR1 reads LGHNA; CDR2 reads YSLEER. The CDR3 spells CASSQEENKRGSQETQYF. CDR3 nucleotides: TGCGCCAGCAGCCAAGAGGAAAACAAGCGGGGTTCACAAGAGACCCAGTACTTC.